These T cell receptor beta chains were read from a single sample in a study of T cells after yellow fever vaccination. TCRdb reprocessed the 5' RACE reads with MiXCR, giving one entry per CDR3 protein. The sample gives under 150,000 distinct CDR3 sequences, 6.5% to 8.5% of which show up once; roughly 0.76% is in the top ten. The source material was CD4+ T cells sorted from PBMCs, sampled 5 days after the yellow fever booster vaccination. The origin of the receptors is a man aged 25-45 years who received the YFV17D yellow fever vaccine. Each CDR3 is given with its conserved first and last residue. The D gene is left open where the match is weak. Expanded clones are given a class, and other clones once, few, many or no size at all.

abundance	v_gene	d_gene	j_gene	CDR3nt	CDR3aa
many	TRBV5-4	.	TRBJ2-7	TGTGCCAGCAGCTTTATGGCCTACGAGCAGTACTTC	CASSFMAYEQYF
many	TRBV28	.	TRBJ2-7	TGTGCCAGCAGCGGTGGTGGCTCCTCCTACGAGCAGTACTTC	CASSGGGSSYEQYF
few	TRBV12-3/TRBV12-4	TRBD1	TRBJ1-2	TGTGCCAGCAGGCTTCAGGGGGCTGGCGGCTATGGCTACACCTTC	CASRLQGAGGYGYTF
many	TRBV10-3	TRBD2	TRBJ2-2	TGTGCCATCAGTGAGTTTAGCGGGACGAACACCGGGGAGCTGTTTTTT	CAISEFSGTNTGELFF
many	TRBV20-1	.	TRBJ2-7	TGCAGTGCTAGTTTGTTCCGCTACGAGCAGTACTTC	CSASLFRYEQYF
many	TRBV27	TRBD2	TRBJ2-7	TGTGCCACGCGAGCTCCGGGACTAGCGGGAGTAAGGTACGAGCAGTACTTC	CATRAPGLAGVRYEQYF
many	TRBV7-6	.	TRBJ2-5	TGTGCCAGCAGCTTAGCCGCGGCAGTTCAAGAGACCCAGTACTTC	CASSLAAAVQETQYF
few	TRBV20-1	TRBD1	TRBJ1-5	TGCAGTGCTAGAGTTACAGGGGGATTCGACAATCAGCCCCAGCATTTT	CSARVTGGFDNQPQHF
.	TRBV3-1	.	TRBJ2-7	TGTGCCTCCACCCAAGCCGGGACTTTAGTTTCCGAGCAGTACTTC	CASTQAGTLVSEQYF
few	TRBV7-2	TRBD2	TRBJ2-5	TGTGCCAGCAGCTTGAATAGCGGGAGTTTGTCGACCCAGTACTTC	CASSLNSGSLSTQYF
many	TRBV3-1	TRBD1	TRBJ2-7	TGTGCCAGCAGCCAAGTCCGACAGGGCGAGCAGTACTTC	CASSQVRQGEQYF
many	TRBV6-2/TRBV6-3	.	TRBJ2-7	TGTGCCAGCAGTTATCGCAGGGCCTACGAGCAGTACTTC	CASSYRRAYEQYF
many	TRBV24-1	.	TRBJ2-3	TGTGCCACCAGTTTCGGAAGCACAGATACGCAGTATTTT	CATSFGSTDTQYF
few	TRBV7-2	TRBD2	TRBJ2-7	TGTGCCAGCAGCTTAATAGCGGCGGGAGAGGGCTACGAGCAGTACTTC	CASSLIAAGEGYEQYF
.	TRBV20-1	TRBD2	TRBJ2-7	TGCTGTGCTATCCCCCTCGAGGGACTAGCTGTCGACGAGCAGTACTTC	CCAIPLEGLAVDEQYF
many	TRBV30	.	TRBJ2-1	TGTGCCTGGAGTGTAGGGGACACGGGAGCCTACAATGAGCAGTTCTTC	CAWSVGDTGAYNEQFF